One and the same sample provided the 23 T cell receptor beta chains below, sequenced in a study of vaccination effects on CD4 cells after COVID-19 (dated by TCRdb to 2021 to 2024). The library was built by means of the immunoSEQ multiplex PCR assay. TCRdb took this table from immuneACCESS and kept in-frame rearrangements with V and J called. Such tables lack part of the clones; where checked against another copy, unresolved V genes explain under half of the gap, and the rest is unexplained. The sample table lists about 73,000 clones, 78% of them with a count of one. The ten largest clones represent more than 9% of the sample. In the ViraFEST assay, PBMC were stimulated with viral peptide pools, and antigen-specific CD4+ T cell clonotypes were then identified by expansion using TCR sequencing. After around 11 days of culture, CD4+ T cells were isolated with the EasySep CD4+ T cell isolation kit. The absence of prior SARS-CoV-2 infection in healthy vaccine recipients was confirmed by negative nucleocapsid antibodies before and after vaccination.

Their antigen targets remain unknown. The specimen comprised CD4+ T cells from PBMCs cultured with SARS-CoV-2 spike peptides, sampled before COVID-19 vaccination. Sample cell subset or site, as interpreted from the label and publication: SARS-CoV-2 spike overlapping peptide pool stimulation. These receptors all stem from a human donor who received a COVID-19 vaccine.

V gene TRBV14 combines with J gene TRBJ2-3; D may be TRBD2 (5 bases). The CDR3 covers 13 residues. CDR1 is SGHDN, CDR2 FVKESK, per germline. Trimming removed 2 bases at V and 10 bases at J, with 13 bases between. CDR3 region: CASSQSTQAAQYF. The CDR3 nucleotides read TGTGCCAGCAGCCAAAGTACCCAAGCGGCGCAGTATTTT.

The chain uses TRBV27 and TRBJ2-5; 9 positions match TRBD1. There are 12 residues in the CDR3. Germline trimming cut 10 bases from V and 4 bases from J; bases unmatched to any gene: 4. Germline assignment: CDR1 MNHEY and CDR2 SMNVEV (reference sequence). The CDR3 DNA reads TGTGCCACCTCGGACAGGGGAGAGACCCAGTACTTC. This gives the protein CATSDRGETQYF.

The chain couples TRBV27 to TRBJ2-5, with unresolved D. The CDR3 has 13 amino acids. V was pared by 5 bases and J by 4 bases, with 11 bases between. Germline V gene lookup returns CDR1 MNHEY and CDR2 SMNVEV (reference sequence). DNA for the CDR3: TGTGCCAGCAGTCGGTCCGTTTTAGAGACCCAGTACTTC. The encoded protein is CASSRSVLETQYF.

The V and J genes are TRBV14 and TRBJ1-6; D unresolved. CDR1 and CDR2 from the germline V gene are SGHDN and FVKESK. This CDR3 has 15 residues. V was pared by 0 bases and J by 8 bases, with 11 bases between. The CDR3 protein is CASSQERSGYSPLHF. CDR3 DNA: TGTGCCAGCAGCCAAGAGCGGTCCGGTTATTCACCCCTCCACTTT.

The gene calls are TRBV19 and TRBJ1-1; TRBD1 is a possible D gene (5 bases). Per the germline V gene, CDR1 is LNHDA and CDR2 is SQIVND (reference sequence). The CDR3 is made up of 20 amino acids. The ends were cut back, 3 bases at V and 0 bases at J, with 26 bases in the middle. The CDR3 sequence: CASSIFLQFGGEKMNTEAFF. The CDR3 nucleotides are TGTGCCAGTAGTATTTTTCTTCAGTTCGGGGGTGAAAAAATGAACACTGAAGCTTTCTTT.

V and J are TRBV6-1 and TRBJ2-7; no clear D. The germline CDR1 and CDR2 sequences are MNHNS and SASEGT. The CDR3 extends over 13 amino acids. V lost 1 base to trimming and J lost 2 bases, with 6 bases between them. The DNA of the CDR3 is TGTGCCAGCAGTGAAGGCAGCACCTACGAGCAGTACGTC. Amino acid sequence: CASSEGSTYEQYV.

The DNA for the CDR3 is TGTGCCAGCAGCGCTAGCGCGTTTGGGACTACAGAGCCCACAGATACGCAGTATTTT. Translating gives CASSASAFGTTEPTDTQYF. The rearrangement joins TRBV7-9 to TRBJ2-3, with 7 positions matching TRBD2. The germline V gene encodes CDR1 SEHNR and CDR2 FQNEAQ (reference sequence). With 5 bases clipped from V and 2 bases from J, the junction kept 19 bases outside the gene matches. The length of the CDR3 is 19 residues.

The chain uses TRBV5-8 and TRBJ2-3, with 7 bases matching TRBD1. With 0 bases clipped from V and 6 bases from J, the junction kept 7 bases outside the gene matches. Germline-derived CDR1 and CDR2 are SGHTS and YDEGEE. CDR3 length: 15 residues. In nucleotides, the CDR3 is TGTGCCAGCAGCTTGGCGGGACAGAGGGCGGATACGCAGTATTTT. It specifies CASSLAGQRADTQYF.

This clone occurred once. V is TRBV6-5 and J is TRBJ2-5; 8 nucleotides agree with TRBD2. V gave up 5 bases and J gave up 5 bases; unmatched junction bases: 7. CDR1 and CDR2 from the germline V gene are MNHEY and SVGAGI. This CDR3 has 14 residues. CDR3 amino acids: CASSTLGGAETQYF. CDR3 sequence (DNA): TGTGCCAGCAGTACCCTCGGGGGGGCGGAGACCCAGTACTTC.

J is TRBJ1-6 and V is TRBV7-6, with 9 bases that match TRBD1. The CDR3 totals 17 residues. Germline values: CDR1 SGHVS, CDR2 FNYEAQ. Trimming cost V 5 bases and J 10 bases; bases outside gene matches: 15. The CDR3 bases are TGTGCCAGCAGCCCTCGAGGTGGGACAGGGAGTGTGTCACCCCTCCACTTT. As protein: CASSPRGGTGSVSPLHF.

The V call is TRBV3-1 (or the pseudogene TRBV3-2), the J call TRBJ2-5, with 9 positions matching TRBD2. J gave up 2 bases and V 2 bases, and 9 bases lay outside the gene matches. CDR1 is LGHDT, CDR2 YNNKEL, per germline (reference sequence). The CDR3 length is 17 residues. The CDR3 sequence is CASSQFGGTSLQETQYF. The CDR3 DNA reads as TGTGCCAGCAGCCAATTTGGCGGGACTAGCCTTCAAGAGACCCAGTACTTC.

This chain uses TRBV7-3 with TRBJ2-3, with 9 bases aligning to TRBD1. J gave up 10 bases and V 4 bases, and 6 bases lay outside the gene matches. The CDR3 contains 13 residues. Germline CDR1 reads SGHTA; CDR2 reads FQGTGA. The CDR3 here is CASSSQQGAPQYF. CDR3 DNA sequence: TGTGCCAGCAGCTCGCAACAGGGGGCGCCGCAGTATTTT.

The chain carries TRBV28 and TRBJ2-1; the match to TRBD2 covers 7 bases. The CDR3 is 16 amino acids. J lost 0 bases, V lost 7 bases, and 9 bases had no gene match. Germline CDR1 reads MDHEN; CDR2 reads SYDVKM. As DNA, the CDR3 is TGTGCCAGCAAACAGCGGGGTTTGAGCTCCTACAATGAGCAGTTCTTC. Residues: CASKQRGLSSYNEQFF.

The chain is built from TRBV5-1 and TRBJ1-3, with unresolved D. V lost 0 bases and J 0 bases, leaving 10 bases between the germline ends. CDR3 size: 16 residues. Per germline, CDR1 SGHRS and CDR2 YFSETQ. The CDR3 region has the DNA TGCGCCAGCAGCTTGGCCGCACCGAGCTCTGGAAACACCATATATTTT. Translated, it gives CASSLAAPSSGNTIYF. Using reference TRBV5-1 and TRBJ1-3 for the parts outside the CDR3, the full variable domain is KAGVTQTPRYLIKTRGQQVTLSCSPISGHRSVSWYQQTPGQGLQFLFEYFSETQRNKGNFPGRFSGRQFSNSRSEMNVSTLELGDSALYLCASSLAAPSSGNTIYFGEGSWLTVV.

The V call is TRBV18, the J call TRBJ2-5, with TRBD1 identical over 12 bases. J gave up 5 bases and V 6 bases, and 7 bases lay outside the gene matches. Germline loops: CDR1 KGHSH, CDR2 LQKENI. CDR3 length: 15 amino acids. This CDR3 reads CASSSRDRGQETQYF. The CDR3 DNA reads as TGTGCCAGCTCCTCCCGGGACAGGGGGCAGGAGACCCAGTACTTC.

The rearrangement uses TRBV6-5 and TRBJ1-3, with D possibly being TRBD1 (5 bases). V gave up 0 bases and J gave up 4 bases, with 10 bases separating them. From germline, CDR1 is MNHEY and CDR2 SVGAGI. This CDR3 has 15 residues. CDR3 loop: CASSYSAGQGNTIYF. The CDR3 coding sequence is TGTGCCAGCAGTTACTCGGCAGGGCAAGGAAACACCATATATTTT.

The chain couples TRBV28 to TRBJ1-5, with D tentatively TRBD1 (5 bases). Trimming took off 3 bases at V and 7 bases at J, with 19 bases between the two ends. This CDR3 comprises 16 residues. The germline V gene encodes CDR1 MDHEN and CDR2 SYDVKM. CDR3 loop: CASSFFMSAGRQPQHF. Here the CDR3 DNA reads TGTGCCAGCAGTTTTTTTATGTCCGCAGGGCGCCAGCCCCAGCATTTT. Full variable domain (remainder filled in from reference TRBV28 and TRBJ1-5): DVKVTQSSRYLVKRTGEKVFLECVQDMDHENMFWYRQDPGLGLRLIYFSYDVKMKEKGDIPEGYSVSREKKERFSLILESASTNQTSMYLCASSFFMSAGRQPQHFGDGTRLSIL.

The J gene is TRBJ2-5, the V gene TRBV5-6, with a tentative D call TRBD1 (6 bases). This CDR3 comprises 15 residues. Germline V CDR1 and CDR2: SGHDT, YYEEEE. Trimming removed 2 bases at V and 3 bases at J, with 14 bases between. This CDR3 reads CASSFWTDFKETQYF. In DNA form, the CDR3 reads TGTGCCAGCAGCTTTTGGACAGACTTCAAAGAGACCCAGTACTTC. The variable domain in full, completed from reference TRBV5-6 and TRBJ2-5, reads DAGVTQSPTHLIKTRGQQVTLRCSPKSGHDTVSWYQQALGQGPQFIFQYYEEEERQRGNFPDRFSGHQFPNYSSELNVNALLLGDSALYLCASSFWTDFKETQYFGPGTRLLVL.

The gene calls are TRBV7-2 and TRBJ2-3; D is undetermined. The CDR3 covers 15 residues. Trimming removed 5 bases from V and 2 bases from J, with 14 bases in between. CDR1 and CDR2 from the germline V gene are SGHTA and FQGNSA. The CDR3 here is CASSDPTGFTDTQYF. The DNA of the CDR3 is TGTGCCAGCAGCGATCCCACTGGTTTCACAGATACGCAGTATTTT.

This clone came up a few times. CDR3: CASSQGPSYQPQHF. Written as DNA, the CDR3 is TGTGCCAGCAGCCAGGGTCCATCGTATCAGCCCCAGCATTTT. V and J are TRBV3-1 (or the pseudogene TRBV3-2) and TRBJ1-5; D remains ambiguous. The CDR3 covers 14 residues. CDR1 is LGHDT, CDR2 YNNKEL, per germline (reference sequence). Trimming cost V 3 bases and J 5 bases, with 11 bases left between them.

The chain combines TRBV5-4 with TRBJ2-2; 7 bases are shared with TRBD2. CDR3 length: 17 amino acids. Germline trimming cut 0 bases from V and 5 bases from J; bases unmatched to any gene: 10. In germline, CDR1 is SGHNT, CDR2 YYREEE (reference sequence). The CDR3 reads CASSLAYGRGGTGELFF. DNA of the CDR3: TGTGCCAGCAGCTTGGCCTATGGGCGGGGAGGGACCGGGGAGCTGTTTTTT.

This clone was picked up one time. The V gene is TRBV5-1, the J gene TRBJ1-2, with TRBD1 matching 10 bases. The CDR3 totals 16 residues. V was pared by 2 bases and J by 4 bases, with 8 bases of the junction left unmatched. The germline V gene has CDR1 SGHRS and CDR2 YFSETQ. CDR3 loop: CASSLLDRGLSYGYTF. The CDR3 DNA reads as TGCGCCAGCAGCTTATTAGACAGGGGGCTGTCCTATGGCTACACCTTC.

J is TRBJ2-3 and V is TRBV5-1; D gene ambiguous. The CDR3 contains 13 residues. Per germline, CDR1 SGHRS and CDR2 YFSETQ. V was trimmed by 7 bases and J by 0 bases, leaving 9 bases between them. For the CDR3, the DNA is TGCGCCAGCGCGCGTAGCAGCACAGATACGCAGTATTTT. Its translation: CASARSSTDTQYF.